This TCR beta chain was sequenced for a study of shared clonotypes between healthy human individuals (dated by TCRdb to 2020 to 2021). Context from the whole study: A few men and a couple of women, aged 18 to 49 years, made up the cohort. To increase sequencing depth and limit assay-specific biases, TCR repertoire library preparation and sequencing were carried out by different laboratories using diverse techniques. To estimate repertoire size and how much clonotype sharing occurs between individuals, the study deeply sequenced the blood TCR repertoires of five or six healthy adults. Leukapheresis yielded between about 0.94 and 9.5 billion PBMCs per donor. Per donor, three plates each were used for CD4 naive and CD4 memory, two for CD8 naive, and one for CD8 memory.

Using the deep immunoSEQ assay, multiplex PCR amplified TCR CDR3 regions from genomic DNA. Extracted genomic DNA from each cell subset was distributed evenly across all wells of several immunoSEQ 96-well plates, and each plate was treated as a replicate. For sorted subsets, approximately 200 ng of genomic DNA, equivalent to some 30,000 T cell genomes, went into each replicate PCR. The purified libraries were quantified using a Qubit 3.0 fluorometer, sized with a Bioanalyzer 2100, and then quantified again using the KAPA Library Quantification kit. Every immunoSEQ 96-well plate was sequenced on a dedicated single-read 150-cycle Illumina NextSeq 550 flow cell. Turning to the authors' computational methods: The immunoSEQ output contained only junctional sequences without quality scores, so filtering could not match that applied to full-length reads. Sequences were annotated with PyIR, a Python wrapper for IgBLAST v1.9, and V/J genes and CDR3 were assigned using IMGT germline references. Reads were removed for weak V/J assignments (E-value above 1e-6), missing CDR3, stop codons, out-of-frame junctions, or ambiguous translated residues. V3J clonotypes were defined as sequences sharing an identical inferred V gene, J gene, and CDR3 amino acid sequence. Percentage overlap between repertoires was calculated by dividing the number of shared unique clonotypes by the size of the smaller repertoire. Repertoire richness was assessed with RTK rarefaction, the Chao1 estimator, and Recon v2.1 estimates of unobserved clonotypes. OLGA was used to compute generation probabilities for all TCRbeta clonotypes that the gDNA method yielded from a handful of donors. Sourced from immuneACCESS, this table was stored by TCRdb with only in-frame sequences that have V and J called. A share of the clones is absent; for the studies checked, an unresolved V gene accounts for under half, and the remainder has no known explanation. D and trimming come from the DNA, and the V and J calls and clone size come from that table. The sample table records around 2.3 million clones; under 97% of these occur just once. The top ten clonotypes cover about 0.13% of the sample.

The CDR3 numbers 15 residues from cysteine through phenylalanine. CDR3 DNA only is kept here, 45 bases in frame from base 1. The V and J ends are trimmed by 0 bases and 7 bases, leaving 13 bases between them. The germline V gene specifies SGHTA as CDR1 and FQGNSA as CDR2. Study-wide conclusions, independent of this receptor: The small number of donors limited the genetic and exposure-history diversity represented. Naive subsets generally had larger estimated clonotype richness than memory subsets did. Even with the large sequencing depth, rarefaction of the sorted-subset datasets indicated that sequencing was incomplete. Across a few donors, around 5.4% of naive CD4, approximately 3.6% of naive CD8, 2.3% of memory CD4, and roughly 0.41% of memory CD8 clonotypes were shared. Pairwise subsampling indicated that sequencing depth was expected to affect the degree of clonotype sharing among donors. Clonotypes shared by all four sorted-subset donors showed higher generation probabilities than non-shared clonotypes. Sampling was limited to blood, and TCR repertoires in tissue likely differ from TCR repertoires in blood.

This clone was observed once. The antigen this receptor binds is unknown. Base quality data are lacking; no much larger clone is found one base away. Healthy HIV-negative adults with no recently reported acute infections or vaccinations were included as donors. All donors were Caucasian adults living in Nashville, Tennessee, USA. CD4+ T cells were enriched by magnetic negative selection, after which naive cells were positively selected on CD45RA and the negative fraction was taken as the memory subset. Blood was collected by leukapheresis, and PBMCs were isolated by Ficoll-Histopaque density gradient centrifugation and then cryopreserved in liquid nitrogen vapor phase. Analytical flow cytometry was used to check the purity and quantity of each magnetically sorted T cell population. Genomic DNA was isolated from each sorted fraction and quantified by UV absorbance on a Nanodrop 2000c.

Input material: naive CD4+ T cells sorted from blood. Read against the paper, the sample's cell subset or site label means: CD45RA+ positively selected. The sequence joins TRBV7-2 to TRBJ1-5; the D gene remains uncertain. The receptor comes from a man in his late teens or twenties in good health. The DNA reads TGTGCCAGCAGCTTAGCCCCGGGGTCCGGACAGCCCCAGCATTTT. The resulting protein is CASSLAPGSGQPQHF.